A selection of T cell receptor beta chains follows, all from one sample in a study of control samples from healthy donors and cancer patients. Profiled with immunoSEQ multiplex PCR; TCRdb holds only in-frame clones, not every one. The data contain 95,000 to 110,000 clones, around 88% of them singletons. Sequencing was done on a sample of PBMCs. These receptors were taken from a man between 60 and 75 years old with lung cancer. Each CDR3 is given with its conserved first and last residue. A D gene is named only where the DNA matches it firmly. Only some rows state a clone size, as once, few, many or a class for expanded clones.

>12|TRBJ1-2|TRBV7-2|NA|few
TGTGCCAGCAGCTTAGATTATAATGGCTACACCTTC
CASSLDYNGYTF
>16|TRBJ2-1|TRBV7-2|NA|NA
TGTGCCAGCAGCCCTAAAGACAGGCGTGGTGGCAATGAGCAGTTCTTC
CASSPKDRRGGNEQFF
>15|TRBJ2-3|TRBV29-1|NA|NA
TGCAGCGTTGAGTCTCCACAAAGTTTGCCGGGTACGCAGTATTTT
CSVESPQSLPGTQYF
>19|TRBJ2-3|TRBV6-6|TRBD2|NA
TGTGCCAGCAGTCGACTAGCGGGTGACGATTTTCGGTTCACAGATACGCAGTATTTT
CASSRLAGDDFRFTDTQYF
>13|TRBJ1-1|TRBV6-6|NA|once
TGTGCCAGCAGTTACGAGGGTGTTGTTGGAGCTTTCTTT
CASSYEGVVGAFF
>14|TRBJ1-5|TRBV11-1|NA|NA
TGTGCCAGCAGCCTGACAGGAGGCAATCAGCCCCAGCATTTT
CASSLTGGNQPQHF
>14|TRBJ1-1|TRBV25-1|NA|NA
TGTGCCAGCAGTGGAGGGGGGGCGTACACTGAAGCTTTCTTT
CASSGGGAYTEAFF
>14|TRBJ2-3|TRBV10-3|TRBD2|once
TGTGCCGTCGGACTAGCGGGGGGCACAGATACGCAGTATTTT
CAVGLAGGTDTQYF
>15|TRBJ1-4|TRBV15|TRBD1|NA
TGTGCCACCAGCCCTCCCGGGACAGGGGACGAAAAACTGTTTTTT
CATSPPGTGDEKLFF
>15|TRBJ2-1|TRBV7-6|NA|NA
TGTGCCAGCAGCTTAGGGGCTAGGGGGCGGGGTGAGCAGTTCTTC
CASSLGARGRGEQFF
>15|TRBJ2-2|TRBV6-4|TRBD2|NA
TGTGCCAGCAGTGAGGAGCGGGGGGGCAGCGGGGAGCTGTTTTTT
CASSEERGGSGELFF
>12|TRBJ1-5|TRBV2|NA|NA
TGTGCCAGCAGCCGTCTGGGGCAGCCCCAGCATTTT
CASSRLGQPQHF
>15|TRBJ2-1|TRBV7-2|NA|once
TGTGCCAGCAGCTTATGGGGGACCTCCTACAATGAGCAGTTCTTC
CASSLWGTSYNEQFF
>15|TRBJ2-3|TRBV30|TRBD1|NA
TGTGCCTGGAGCTCAGAGGGGGCCCGCACAGATACGCAGTATTTT
CAWSSEGARTDTQYF
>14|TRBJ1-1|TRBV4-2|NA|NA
TGTGCCAGCAGCCAAGGACCCTTGAACACTGAAGCTTTCTTT
CASSQGPLNTEAFF
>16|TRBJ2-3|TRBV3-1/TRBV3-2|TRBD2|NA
TGTGCCAGCAGCCGGTTAGCGGGGGGCCGCACAGATACGCAGTATTTT
CASSRLAGGRTDTQYF
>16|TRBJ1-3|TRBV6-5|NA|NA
TGTGCCAGCAGTTACTTGGGGGCCTCTAAGGGAAACACCATATATTTT
CASSYLGASKGNTIYF
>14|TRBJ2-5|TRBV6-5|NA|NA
TGTGCCAGCAGTTACTCCAACAGGCTGGAGACCCAGTACTTC
CASSYSNRLETQYF
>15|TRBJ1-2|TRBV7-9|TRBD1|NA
TGTGCCAGCAGCTTCGTGAGACAGGGGGCTGACGGCTACACCTTC
CASSFVRQGADGYTF
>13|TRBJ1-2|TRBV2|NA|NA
TGTGCCAGCACTAAAGGGGAAAACTATGGCTACACCTTC
CASTKGENYGYTF
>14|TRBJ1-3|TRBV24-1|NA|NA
TGTGCCACCAGTGACCCAACGGATGGAAACACCATATATTTT
CATSDPTDGNTIYF
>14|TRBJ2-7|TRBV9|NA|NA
TGTGCCAGCAGGCCTGACGGGAGCTCCTACGAGCAGTACTTC
CASRPDGSSYEQYF
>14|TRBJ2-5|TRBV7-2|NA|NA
TGTGCCAGCAGCCTGGACAAGGCCGGGGAGACCCAGTACTTC
CASSLDKAGETQYF
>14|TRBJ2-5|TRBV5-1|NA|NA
TGCGCCAGCAGCTTGGGGGCCTTGGGTGAGACCCAGTACTTC
CASSLGALGETQYF
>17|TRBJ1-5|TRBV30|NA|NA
TGTGCCTGGAGTAGGACGTACGGGCGTGCAGGTGATCAGCCCCAGCATTTT
CAWSRTYGRAGDQPQHF
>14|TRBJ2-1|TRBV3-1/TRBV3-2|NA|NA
TGTGCCAGCAGCCCCCGACTGAGCTACAATGAGCAGTTCTTC
CASSPRLSYNEQFF
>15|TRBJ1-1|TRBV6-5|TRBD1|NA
TGTGCCAGCAGGAGCCACAGGGGGCTGGACACTGAAGCTTTCTTT
CASRSHRGLDTEAFF
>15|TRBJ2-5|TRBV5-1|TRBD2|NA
TGCGCCAGCAGCCCCGGGACTAGCGGGGCCGAGACCCAGTACTTC
CASSPGTSGAETQYF
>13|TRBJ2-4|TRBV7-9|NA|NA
TGTGCCAGCAGCTTAAAGGACACGGACATTCAGTACTTC
CASSLKDTDIQYF
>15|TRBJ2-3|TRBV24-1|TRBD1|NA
TGTGCCACCAGTGATTTGGGACAGGGAGTGGATACGCAGTATTTT
CATSDLGQGVDTQYF
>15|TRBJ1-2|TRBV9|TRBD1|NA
TGTGCCAGCAGCCCGCAGGACAGGGGGTTCTATGGCTACACCTTC
CASSPQDRGFYGYTF
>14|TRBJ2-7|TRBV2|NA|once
TGTGCCAGTAGTGGGGGGACGGCCGCCTACGAGCAGTACTTC
CASSGGTAAYEQYF
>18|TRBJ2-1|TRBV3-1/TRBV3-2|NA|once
TGTGCCAGCAGCCACCCTTCCTTGAGGCAGGGTGCCTACAATGAGCAGTTCTTC
CASSHPSLRQGAYNEQFF
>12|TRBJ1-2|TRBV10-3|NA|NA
TGTGCCATCAGTGTCGACCGGTATGGCTACACCTTC
CAISVDRYGYTF
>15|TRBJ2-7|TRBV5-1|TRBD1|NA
TGCGCCAGCAGCTTGTCGGGACAGGGACGTGCCGAGCAGTACTTC
CASSLSGQGRAEQYF
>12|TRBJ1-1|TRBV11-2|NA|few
TGTGCCAGCAGCTTAAGCAGGATTGAAGCTTTCTTT
CASSLSRIEAFF
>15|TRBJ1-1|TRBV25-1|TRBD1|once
TGTGCCAGCAGTGAACTGGGGAGACAGGGGACTGAAGCTTTCTTT
CASSELGRQGTEAFF
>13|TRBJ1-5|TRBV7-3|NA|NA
TGTGCCAGCGCCCGGGACCACAATCAGCCCCAGCATTTT
CASARDHNQPQHF
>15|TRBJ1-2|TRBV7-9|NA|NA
TGTGCCAGCAGCGGAGGGGGTGGGACGGACTATGGCTACACCTTC
CASSGGGGTDYGYTF
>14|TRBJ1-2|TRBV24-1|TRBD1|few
TGTGCCACCAGCTGGACAGGGGCCCCAGATGGCTACACCTTC
CATSWTGAPDGYTF
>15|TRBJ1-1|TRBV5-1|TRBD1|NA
TGCGCCAGCAGCCTTGGACAGGTTGGGAACACTGAAGCTTTCTTT
CASSLGQVGNTEAFF